The 27 T cell receptor beta chains below come from one sample, sequenced in a study of cytotoxic CD8 clonotypes in ibrutinib-treated CLL. Assay used: immunoSEQ multiplex PCR; TCRdb lists only in-frame clones, some missing. This sample has approximately 340,000 clones, with 67% found just once. The sample in question was PBMCs, obtained after 36 months of ibrutinib treatment. These receptor sequences come from a human donor with chronic lymphocytic leukemia.

This clone came up once. The chain recombines TRBV5-1 with TRBJ2-4, with 8 bases matching TRBD1. This CDR3 contains 16 residues. V shed 2 bases, J shed 3 bases, and the junction held 7 bases outside the gene matches. Germline V lookup: CDR1 SGHRS, CDR2 YFSETQ. In nucleotides, the CDR3 is TGCGCCAGCAGCTTAGCGGCAGGGGGCGTCAAAAACATTCAGTACTTC. Encoded protein: CASSLAAGGVKNIQYF. Combining the CDR3 with reference TRBV5-1 and TRBJ2-4 gives the whole variable domain KAGVTQTPRYLIKTRGQQVTLSCSPISGHRSVSWYQQTPGQGLQFLFEYFSETQRNKGNFPGRFSGRQFSNSRSEMNVSTLELGDSALYLCASSLAAGGVKNIQYFGAGTRLSVL.

This clone was counted a single time. The J gene is TRBJ2-1, the V gene TRBV7-2; no reliable D call. The CDR3 has 15 amino acids. Looked up from germline, CDR1 is SGHTA and CDR2 is FQGNSA. Trimming removed 6 bases at V and 0 bases at J, with 12 bases between. The CDR3 loop is CASSLTSTSYNEQFF. DNA for the CDR3: TGTGCCAGCAGTTTGACTTCAACCTCCTACAATGAGCAGTTCTTC.

V is TRBV27 and J is TRBJ2-1; TRBD1 is a possible D gene (5 bases). Trimming cost V 6 bases and J 10 bases, with 16 bases left between them. This CDR3 is built from 13 residues. Germline CDR1 and CDR2: MNHEY and SMNVEV (reference sequence). This chain's CDR3 is CASSVGALREQFF. The DNA for the CDR3 is TGTGCCAGCAGCGTAGGGGCTCTCAGAGAGCAGTTCTTC.

This chain connects TRBV19 to TRBJ1-2, with D hard to call. Germline V CDR1 and CDR2: LNHDA, SQIVND (reference sequence). The V end was cut by 7 bases, the J end by 2 bases, with 8 bases between. The CDR3 consists of 12 residues. The CDR3 here is CASNGGNYGYTF. The CDR3 DNA reads TGTGCCAGTAATGGCGGAAACTATGGCTACACCTTC.

This sequence joins TRBV19 and TRBJ1-5, with D possibly TRBD1 on 6 matching bases. Trimming removed 7 bases at V and 3 bases at J, with 10 bases between. The CDR3 is 13 residues long. Germline CDR1 and CDR2: LNHDA and SQIVND (reference sequence). CDR3 sequence: CASTGQNNQPQHF. CDR3 bases: TGTGCCAGTACCGGACAGAACAATCAGCCCCAGCATTTT.

J is TRBJ2-2 and V is TRBV28, with 10 bases matching TRBD2. This CDR3 is 14 amino acids long. Germline V gene lookup returns CDR1 MDHEN and CDR2 SYDVKM. V gave up 6 bases and J gave up 4 bases; unmatched junction bases: 2. The CDR3 DNA reads TGTGCCAGCAGACTAGCGGGATTCACCGGGGAGCTGTTTTTT. This gives the protein CASRLAGFTGELFF.

The chain has TRBV2 and TRBJ1-5; D is unclear. The CDR3 is made up of 12 amino acids. V lost 6 bases and J 6 bases, leaving 9 bases between the germline ends. The germline CDR1 and CDR2 sequences are SNHLY and FYNNEI. The CDR3 bases are TGTGCCAGCAGAGACGGCGGTCAGCCCCAGCATTTT. As protein: CASRDGGQPQHF.

This chain connects TRBV6-5 to TRBJ1-5; no definite D call. The V end lost 11 bases, the J end lost 2 bases, and 19 bases lay between the germline ends. This CDR3 comprises 15 residues. Germline V gives CDR1 MNHEY, CDR2 SVGAGI. The CDR3 region is CASQRAGKGNQPQHF. As DNA, the CDR3 is TGTGCCTCACAAAGGGCGGGGAAAGGCAATCAGCCCCAGCATTTT.

The chain uses TRBV6-5 and TRBJ1-3; D remains ambiguous. This CDR3 has 11 amino acids. Trimming pared 7 bases from V and 4 bases from J, leaving 5 bases between. Germline CDR1 and CDR2: MNHEY and SVGAGI. CDR3 loop: CASKFGNTIYF. The CDR3 bases are TGTGCCAGCAAGTTCGGAAACACCATATATTTT.

The chain joins TRBV6-6 to TRBJ1-2; 8 nucleotides agree with TRBD1. Germline lookup yields CDR1 MNHNY and CDR2 SVGAGI (reference sequence). The CDR3 totals 12 residues. After removal of 11 bases from V and 7 bases from J, the junction contained 9 bases not matched to a gene. CDR3 sequence (DNA): TGTGCCGGGATCGGACAGGGCGGTGGCTACACCTTC. It translates to CAGIGQGGGYTF.

This clone was seen more than once but under ten times. This chain uses TRBV5-8 with TRBJ1-2; no reliable D call. This CDR3 spans 13 amino acids. The germline V and J ends were trimmed by 1 base and 1 base, with 5 bases remaining between them. CDR1 SGHTS and CDR2 YDEGEE come from the germline V gene. CDR3 bases: TGTGCCAGCAGCTTGAGCAGTAACTATGGCTACACCTTC. Amino acids: CASSLSSNYGYTF.

The table lists this clone with a count of one. The chain has TRBV6-6 and TRBJ2-3; tentative D call: TRBD2 (7 bases). The V end was cut by 2 bases, the J end by 2 bases, with 14 bases between. Per the germline V gene, CDR1 is MNHNY and CDR2 is SVGAGI (reference sequence). CDR3 size: 16 residues. The CDR3, as DNA: TGTGCCAGCAGTTACAGGGGGGGGGATTACACAGATACGCAGTATTTT. Protein: CASSYRGGDYTDTQYF.

This chain joins TRBV7-2 and TRBJ2-1; no definite D call. The CDR3 consists of 12 residues. Per the germline V gene, CDR1 is SGHTA and CDR2 is FQGNSA. The V end lost 2 bases, the J end lost 11 bases, and 10 bases lay between the germline ends. Here the CDR3 reads CASSLYGSQQFF. In DNA, the CDR3 is TGTGCCAGCAGCTTATACGGGTCACAGCAGTTCTTC.

As DNA, the CDR3 is TGTGCCAGCAGCTTAGTCGGTAGCGTCTACGAGCAGTACTTC. Protein: CASSLVGSVYEQYF. The rearrangement links TRBV11-2 to TRBJ2-7; a weak D match, TRBD2 (5 bases). Germline V gene data show CDR1 as SGHAT and CDR2 as FQNNGV. The CDR3 totals 14 residues. The V end was cut by 1 base, the J end by 3 bases, with 10 bases between.

This clone was recorded a few times. The genes are TRBV12-5 and TRBJ2-7, with D perhaps TRBD1 (6 bases). This CDR3 contains 13 residues. Germline CDR1 LGHNT, CDR2 FRNRAP. The V end was cut by 7 bases, the J end by 6 bases, with 16 bases between. The CDR3 protein is CASAPGVTVEQYF. The CDR3 DNA follows: TGTGCTAGTGCTCCAGGGGTGACGGTCGAGCAGTACTTC.

This clone has only a few counts. This sequence joins TRBV27 and TRBJ2-1; 8 positions match TRBD1. The CDR3 is 15 amino acids. V dropped 4 bases and J dropped 8; count of bases not matched to a gene: 10. Germline V gene sequence: CDR1 MNHEY, CDR2 SMNVEV (reference sequence). Here the CDR3 reads CASSSAGTGLDEQFF. In DNA, the CDR3 is TGTGCCAGCAGTTCCGCCGGGACAGGTTTGGATGAGCAGTTCTTC.

This chain connects TRBV27 to TRBJ2-7, with D unresolved. The CDR3 runs to 14 residues. Germline V gene data show CDR1 as MNHEY and CDR2 as SMNVEV (reference sequence). V lost 7 bases to trimming and J lost 3 bases, with 16 bases between them. CDR3 DNA: TGTGCCAGCATGCCGGGCGTAGCCAGCTACGAGCAGTACTTC. Encoded protein: CASMPGVASYEQYF.

V is TRBV9 and J is TRBJ1-3; 7 bases are a match to TRBD1. This CDR3 region has 17 residues. The V gene's germline CDR1 is SGDLS and CDR2 YYNGEE. The V gene end was trimmed by 3 bases and the J gene end by 0 bases; junction bases not matched to a gene: 9. DNA for the CDR3: TGTGCCAGCAGCGCCACAAGACAGGGCCGCTCTGGAAACACCATATATTTT. Translating gives CASSATRQGRSGNTIYF.

The chain joins TRBV7-9 to TRBJ2-2; D might be TRBD1 (5 bases). Deletions cut 4 bases from V and 5 bases from J, with 11 bases between. From germline, CDR1 is SEHNR and CDR2 FQNEAQ (reference sequence). CDR3 length equals 14 residues. The CDR3 DNA reads TGTGCCAGCAGCTGGGGCCGGCAGACCGGGGAGCTGTTTTTT. Protein: CASSWGRQTGELFF. The whole variable domain, remainder taken from reference TRBV7-9 and TRBJ2-2, is DTGVSQNPRHKITKRGQNVTFRCDPISEHNRLYWYRQTLGQGPEFLTYFQNEAQLEKSRLLSDRFSAERPKGSFSTLEIQRTEQGDSAMYLCASSWGRQTGELFFGEGSRLTVL.

With respect to this clone: Other DNA variants within this sample encode the same CDR3. The chain has TRBV9 and TRBJ2-3, with 8 positions matching TRBD2. The CDR3 consists of 15 residues. Germline trimming cut 0 bases from V and 3 bases from J; bases unmatched to any gene: 3. The V gene's germline CDR1 is SGDLS and CDR2 YYNGEE. CDR3 DNA sequence: TGTGCCAGCAGCGTAGTCGGCGGGGGGACAGATACGCAGTATTTT. Its translation is CASSVVGGGTDTQYF.

To note about this clone: Distinct nucleotide sequences in the sample also encode this CDR3. The rearrangement links TRBV5-1 to TRBJ1-5; D is unresolved. The germline V gene has CDR1 SGHRS and CDR2 YFSETQ. This CDR3 is 14 amino acids long. Trimming pared 0 bases from V and 7 bases from J, leaving 11 bases between. Here the CDR3 reads CASSLEGGNQPQHF. The CDR3, as DNA: TGCGCCAGCAGCTTGGAGGGCGGGAACCAGCCCCAGCATTTT.

The chain links TRBV10-2 to TRBJ2-1, with D possibly TRBD2 on 7 matching bases. Germline values: CDR1 WSHSY, CDR2 SAAADI. V lost 3 bases and J 6 bases, leaving 15 bases between the germline ends. This CDR3 region has 15 residues. CDR3 DNA: TGCGCCAGCAGTGAAAGGCGGGGGACAATCAATGAGCAGTTCTTC. Its translation: CASSERRGTINEQFF.

This rearrangement joins TRBV7-9 to TRBJ2-5, with a possible D match to TRBD2 (6 bases). The CDR3 is 14 amino acids. V was trimmed by 8 bases and J by 4 bases, leaving 17 bases between them. Germline V gene lookup returns CDR1 SEHNR and CDR2 FQNEAQ (reference sequence). The CDR3 DNA is TGTGCCAGCGGTTTGGAGGGAGGCAGAGAGACCCAGTACTTC. It yields the protein CASGLEGGRETQYF.

The chain employs TRBV6-5 and TRBJ2-7, with 8 bases lining up with TRBD2. V dropped 5 bases and J dropped 3; count of bases not matched to a gene: 6. The CDR3 runs to 14 residues. CDR1 is MNHEY, CDR2 SVGAGI, per germline. CDR3 protein: CASSIAGRDYEQYF. The DNA for the CDR3 is TGTGCCAGCAGTATAGCGGGAAGGGACTACGAGCAGTACTTC.

The rearrangement links TRBV7-2 to TRBJ2-2; 11 nucleotides line up with TRBD2. J gave up 0 bases and V 2 bases, and 8 bases lay outside the gene matches. CDR3 length: 19 amino acids. CDR1 is SGHTA, CDR2 FQGNSA, per germline. This CDR3 reads CASSLLAGGYNANTGELFF. CDR3 nucleotides: TGTGCCAGCAGCTTACTAGCGGGGGGTTACAACGCGAACACCGGGGAGCTGTTTTTT. Together with reference TRBV7-2 and TRBJ2-2, the CDR3 gives the full variable domain: GAGVSQSPSNKVTEKGKDVELRCDPISGHTALYWYRQSLGQGLEFLIYFQGNSAPDKSGLPSDRFSAERTGGSVSTLTIQRTQQEDSAVYLCASSLLAGGYNANTGELFFGEGSRLTVL.

In this sample, this clone turned up a few times. Other DNA sequences in the same sample also yield this CDR3. CDR3 loop: CASSFGQPQHF. In DNA, the CDR3 is TGTGCCAGCAGTTTCGGACAGCCCCAGCATTTT. The gene calls are TRBV28 and TRBJ1-5; no clear D gene. CDR1 and CDR2 (germline): MDHEN, SYDVKM. V was shortened by 3 bases and J by 7 bases, with 4 bases between the two germline ends. The CDR3 is 11 residues long.

The chain recombines TRBV27 with TRBJ1-2, with a tentative D call TRBD1 (6 bases). The CDR3 consists of 16 residues. Trimming removed 0 bases from V and 2 bases from J, with 13 bases in between. The germline V gene has CDR1 MNHEY and CDR2 SMNVEV (reference sequence). The CDR3 region is CASSLSRTGRNYGYTF. The CDR3 DNA follows: TGTGCCAGCAGTTTATCCCGTACAGGGAGGAACTATGGCTACACCTTC.